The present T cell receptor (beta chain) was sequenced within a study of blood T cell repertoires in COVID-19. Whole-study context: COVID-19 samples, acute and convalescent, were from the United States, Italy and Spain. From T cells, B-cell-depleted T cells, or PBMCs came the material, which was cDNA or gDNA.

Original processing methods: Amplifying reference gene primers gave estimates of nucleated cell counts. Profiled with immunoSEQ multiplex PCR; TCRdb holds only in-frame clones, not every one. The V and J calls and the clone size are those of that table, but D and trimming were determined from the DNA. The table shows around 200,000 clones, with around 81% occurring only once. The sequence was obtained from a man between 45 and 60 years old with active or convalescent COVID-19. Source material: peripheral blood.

The CDR3 here is CASSRQGGPYEQYF. Written as DNA, the CDR3 is TGTGCCAGCAGCCGTCAGGGTGGGCCCTACGAGCAGTACTTC. The chain carries TRBV5-4 and TRBJ2-7; TRBD1 might be the D (5 bases). This CDR3 spans 14 amino acids. CDR1 is SGHNT, CDR2 YYREEE, per germline (reference sequence). V gave up 4 bases and J gave up 2 bases, with 13 bases separating them.